This entry lists 24 T cell receptor beta chains sequenced from one sample in a study of blood T cell repertoires in COVID-19. The assay was immunoSEQ multiplex PCR, and TCRdb's table has in-frame clones only and misses some. The sample lists 100,000 to 150,000 clones; around 87% were seen once. Sequencing input: peripheral blood. The receptors originated from a woman aged 55-70 years with acute or convalescent COVID-19.

This clone was found once. The rearrangement links TRBV18 to TRBJ2-4; tentative D call: TRBD2 (5 bases). CDR3 length: 16 amino acids. V lost 4 bases to trimming and J lost 0 bases, with 13 bases between them. Germline CDR1 KGHSH, CDR2 LQKENI. DNA for the CDR3: TGTGCCAGCTCACTCGGACTGTTGCTAGCCAAAAACATTCAGTACTTC. Its translation is CASSLGLLLAKNIQYF.

V and J are TRBV11-2 and TRBJ1-3, with D uncertain. The CDR3 loop spans 16 amino acids. The ends were cut back, 5 bases at V and 3 bases at J, with 17 bases in the middle. CDR1 and CDR2 (germline): SGHAT, FQNNGV. CDR3 nucleotides: TGTGCCAGCAGCCGCTTGTCCCGCAAGAGTGGAAACACCATATATTTT. Its protein is CASSRLSRKSGNTIYF.

V gene TRBV15 combines with J gene TRBJ1-5, with 9 positions matching TRBD1. The CDR3 has 16 residues. The germline gives CDR1 LNHNV, CDR2 YYDKDF (reference sequence). V trimming: 0 bases; J trimming: 4 bases; junction bases outside the gene matches: 4. CDR3 protein: CATSRDRGTGNQPQHF. For the CDR3, the DNA is TGTGCCACCAGCAGAGATCGAGGGACAGGGAATCAGCCCCAGCATTTT.

The chain couples TRBV6-1 to TRBJ1-6; possibly TRBD1 for D (5 bases). Looked up from germline, CDR1 is MNHNS and CDR2 is SASEGT. The CDR3 length is 14 residues. V shed 2 bases and J shed 8 bases, with 10 bases lying between them. CDR3 bases: TGTGCCAGCAGTGAAAGCCAGGGATATTCACCCCTCCACTTT. Amino acid sequence: CASSESQGYSPLHF.

The rearrangement joins TRBV7-3 to TRBJ2-3; TRBD2 matches 11 bases. CDR1 is SGHTA, CDR2 FQGTGA, per germline. Trimming cost V 5 bases and J 7 bases; bases outside gene matches: 11. This CDR3 region has 16 residues. CDR3 DNA sequence: TGTGCCAGCAGCCTGGCCGGGACTAGCGGCATATATACGCAGTATTTT. Translated, it gives CASSLAGTSGIYTQYF.

This chain links TRBV5-1 with TRBJ2-7; 12 bases agree with TRBD2. Trimming cost V 4 bases and J 6 bases; bases outside gene matches: 8. CDR3 length equals 15 residues. The germline V gene encodes CDR1 SGHRS and CDR2 YFSETQ. The DNA for the CDR3 is TGCGCCAGCAGCACTCTAGCGGGAGGGTTTGGCGAGCAGTACTTC. Amino acids: CASSTLAGGFGEQYF.

The V gene is TRBV7-2, the J gene TRBJ1-6; no clear D. V gave up 11 bases and J gave up 10 bases, with 18 bases separating them. The germline V gene encodes CDR1 SGHTA and CDR2 FQGNSA. This CDR3 contains 13 residues. The CDR3 bases are TGTGCCGAAAGGGAGGGCTTAGAATCACCCCTCCACTTT. Encoded protein: CAEREGLESPLHF.

V usage is TRBV29-1 and J usage is TRBJ1-2; unclear D gene. Germline CDR1 and CDR2: SQVTM and ANQGSEA. The CDR3 has 16 amino acids. The ends were cut back, 6 bases at V and 0 bases at J, with 20 bases in the middle. The chain's CDR3 is CSVKPEGTGTNYGYTF. In DNA, the CDR3 is TGCAGCGTGAAACCGGAAGGAACGGGGACTAACTATGGCTACACCTTC. Looking up the rest from reference TRBV29-1 and TRBJ1-2 gives the full variable domain: SAVISQKPSRDICQRGTSLTIQCQVDSQVTMMFWYRQQPGQSLTLIATANQGSEATYESGFVIDKFPISRPNLTFSTLTVSNMSPEDSSIYLCSVKPEGTGTNYGYTFGSGTRLTVV.

The CDR3, as DNA: TGCAGTGCTAGTCCACCCGGGAATGAGCAGTTCTTC. Translating gives CSASPPGNEQFF. The rearrangement uses TRBV20-1 and TRBJ2-1; D is ambiguous. Germline V CDR1 and CDR2: DFQATT, SNEGSKA (reference sequence). The CDR3 is 12 residues long. The V and J ends lost 3 bases and 7 bases respectively, with 10 bases between them.

The genes are TRBV7-8 and TRBJ1-4; no clear D. This CDR3 region has 16 residues. Per germline, CDR1 SGHVS and CDR2 FQNEAQ. V dropped 5 bases and J dropped 0 bases, with 13 bases sitting between them. CDR3 bases: TGTGCCAGCAGCACTAGACACCTTGCAACTAATGAAAAACTGTTTTTT. Protein: CASSTRHLATNEKLFF. Drawing the rest from reference TRBV7-8 and TRBJ1-4, the complete variable domain is GAGVSQSPRYKVAKRGQDVALRCDPISGHVSLFWYQQALGQGPEFLTYFQNEAQLDKSGLPSDRFFAERPEGSVSTLKIQRTQQEDSAVYLCASSTRHLATNEKLFFGSGTQLSVL.

The sample holds one count of this clone. This sequence joins TRBV10-3 and TRBJ2-1; TRBD2 matches at 13 bases. Germline V CDR1 and CDR2: ENHRY, SYGVKD. The CDR3 runs 16 residues. V lost 8 bases and J lost 3; bases outside the gene matches: 7. CDR3 DNA: TGTGCCATCTCGGAGACTAGCGGGAGGATCTACAATGAGCAGTTCTTC. Translating it yields CAISETSGRIYNEQFF.

The CDR3 loop is CASSWRGNTEAFF. CDR3 nucleotide sequence: TGTGCCAGCAGTTGGCGGGGGAACACTGAAGCTTTCTTT. The genes are TRBV28 and TRBJ1-1; no reliable D call. Germline V gene lookup returns CDR1 MDHEN and CDR2 SYDVKM. V dropped 4 bases and J dropped 1 base, with 7 bases sitting between them. The CDR3 extends over 13 amino acids.

The genes are TRBV6-5 and TRBJ1-1, with a possible D match to TRBD1 (6 bases). The CDR3 consists of 11 residues. Trimming took off 7 bases at V and 8 bases at J, with 11 bases between the two ends. In germline, CDR1 is MNHEY, CDR2 SVGAGI. CDR3: CASILRGEAFF. The CDR3 DNA is TGTGCCAGCATCCTCAGGGGCGAAGCTTTCTTT.

The chain carries TRBV7-9 and TRBJ1-1, with D perhaps matching TRBD1 (5 bases). Trimming took off 5 bases at V and 4 bases at J, with 8 bases between the two ends. Germline V gives CDR1 SEHNR, CDR2 FQNEAQ (reference sequence). The CDR3 consists of 12 residues. The CDR3 DNA reads TGTGCCAGCAGCAGACAGCCCACTGAAGCTTTCTTT. Encoded protein: CASSRQPTEAFF.

The J gene is TRBJ1-5, the V gene TRBV10-1; 7 nucleotides agree with TRBD1. The germline gives CDR1 WNHNN, CDR2 SYGVQD (reference sequence). V was pared by 9 bases and J by 0 bases, with 5 bases of the junction left unmatched. This CDR3 comprises 14 residues. CDR3 loop: CARSTGYSNQPQHF. The CDR3, as DNA: TGCGCCAGATCGACAGGGTATAGCAATCAGCCCCAGCATTTT.

The V call is TRBV2, the J call TRBJ2-1, with TRBD2 identical over 12 bases. This CDR3 spans 13 amino acids. The germline V gene encodes CDR1 SNHLY and CDR2 FYNNEI. V trimming: 4 bases; J trimming: 8 bases; junction bases outside the gene matches: 0. The CDR3 DNA reads as TGTGCCAGCAGTGGACTAGCGGGAGATGAGCAGTTCTTC. It is translated as CASSGLAGDEQFF.

The chain recombines TRBV9 with TRBJ1-1, with D tentatively TRBD1 (6 bases). The CDR3 has 15 amino acids. The V gene lost 0 bases and the J gene lost 1 base, with 10 bases spanning the gap. Germline V lookup: CDR1 SGDLS, CDR2 YYNGEE. CDR3 nucleotides: TGTGCCAGCAGCGTAGTAGACAGGAAGAACACTGAAGCTTTCTTT. Protein: CASSVVDRKNTEAFF.

This clone was detected once. The rearrangement links TRBV6-5 to TRBJ1-2; 11 bases are shared with TRBD1. CDR3 size: 14 residues. Germline V gene data show CDR1 as MNHEY and CDR2 as SVGAGI. After removal of 6 bases from V and 6 bases from J, the junction contained 6 bases not matched to a gene. The CDR3, as DNA: TGTGCCAGCAGCCAGGACAGGGGGCCTCATGGCTACACCTTC. Amino acid sequence: CASSQDRGPHGYTF.

This sequence joins TRBV19 and TRBJ1-2, with D possibly TRBD1 on 6 matching bases. CDR1 is LNHDA and CDR2 is SQIVND in the germline V gene (reference sequence). Trimming took off 2 bases at V and 6 bases at J, with 7 bases between the two ends. The length of the CDR3 is 12 residues. For the CDR3, the DNA is TGTGCCAGTAGTATATCAGGGGATGGCTACACCTTC. Encoded protein: CASSISGDGYTF.

The genes are TRBV28 and TRBJ2-5, with unresolved D. CDR1 and CDR2 (germline): MDHEN, SYDVKM. Between the trimmed V and J ends, which lost 6 bases and 2 bases, there was a span of 10 bases. This CDR3 contains 13 residues. The CDR3 reads CASRTTTQETQYF. DNA for the CDR3: TGTGCCAGCAGAACTACCACACAAGAGACCCAGTACTTC.

CDR3 amino acids: CASSQDRGLGGEQFF. The CDR3 bases are TGTGCCAGCAGCCAAGATAGGGGACTAGGGGGTGAGCAGTTCTTC. J is TRBJ2-1 and V is TRBV3-1 (or the pseudogene TRBV3-2), with TRBD2 matching over 8 bases. The germline V gene encodes CDR1 LGHDT and CDR2 YNNKEL (reference sequence). Trimming at V came to 0 bases and at J to 9 bases, leaving 7 bases not matched to a gene. This CDR3 has 15 amino acids.

The chain joins TRBV19 to TRBJ1-1; D unclear. V was trimmed by 3 bases and J by 1 base, leaving 12 bases between them. Germline values: CDR1 LNHDA, CDR2 SQIVND (reference sequence). The CDR3 runs to 15 residues. CDR3 sequence: CASSMFYEWNTEAFF. Written as DNA, the CDR3 is TGTGCCAGTAGTATGTTCTACGAGTGGAACACTGAAGCTTTCTTT.

CDR3 loop: CASRPPGAGEREQYF. The CDR3 DNA is TGTGCCAGCAGGCCCCCAGGAGCGGGAGAGCGCGAGCAGTACTTC. This sequence joins TRBV6-5 and TRBJ2-7; 8 bases map to TRBD2. J lost 6 bases, V lost 6 bases, and 13 bases had no gene match. Germline values: CDR1 MNHEY, CDR2 SVGAGI. This CDR3 is 15 amino acids long.

The V call is TRBV30, the J call TRBJ1-2; tentatively, D is TRBD1 (5 bases). Germline V CDR1 and CDR2: GTSNPN, SVGIG (reference sequence). Trimming cost V 2 bases and J 7 bases, with 11 bases left between them. The CDR3 contains 12 residues. CDR3 sequence: CAWSYGTSGYTF. CDR3 DNA: TGTGCCTGGAGTTACGGGACTTCTGGCTACACCTTC.